The 20 T cell receptor beta chains listed next were all sequenced from one sample in a study of shared clonotypes between healthy human individuals. Sequencing was performed with immunoSEQ multiplex PCR; in TCRdb, only in-frame clones are kept and a portion is missing. The sample holds approximately 2.3 million clones, about 92% seen once. The specimen sequenced was naive CD4+ T cells from PBMCs. Stated subset: CD45RA+ positively selected. The receptors shown here come from a man between 18 and 35 years old in good health. Some clones in this sample may be carry-over from other donors' samples.

The chain combines TRBV10-3 with TRBJ2-2; 14 bases map to TRBD2. This CDR3 is built from 16 residues. Looked up from germline, CDR1 is ENHRY and CDR2 is SYGVKD. The trim removed 6 bases at V and 3 bases at J, leaving 3 bases unmatched. In DNA, the CDR3 is TGTGCCATCAGGGGGGGACTAGCGGGAGACACCGGGGAGCTGTTTTTT. This gives the protein CAIRGGLAGDTGELFF.

This chain links TRBV11-2 with TRBJ2-3; D is uncertain. The CDR3 is made up of 13 amino acids. Trimming shortened V by 3 bases and J by 6 bases, and 10 bases separated the two germline ends. Looked up from germline, CDR1 is SGHAT and CDR2 is FQNNGV. CDR3 region: CASSFVMEDTQYF. CDR3 DNA: TGTGCCAGCAGCTTTGTCATGGAGGATACGCAGTATTTT.

The DNA for the CDR3 is TGTGCCAGCAGTCAGGGGGGCACAACTAATGAAAAACTGTTTTTT. Translating it yields CASSQGGTTNEKLFF. V usage is TRBV28 and J usage is TRBJ1-4, with 7 bases fitting TRBD1. Trimming at V came to 5 bases and at J to 0 bases, leaving 3 bases not matched to a gene. This CDR3 comprises 15 residues. Germline loops: CDR1 MDHEN, CDR2 SYDVKM.

With respect to this clone: Other DNA sequences within the sample encode an identical CDR3. This sequence joins TRBV29-1 and TRBJ1-1; 8 positions match TRBD1. The V and J ends lost 7 bases and 3 bases, in that order; junction bases with no gene match: 4. The CDR3 extends over 12 amino acids. Germline lookup yields CDR1 SQVTM and CDR2 ANQGSEA. The CDR3 DNA is TGCAGCGCTGGACAGGGATACACTGAAGCTTTCTTT. Its protein product is CSAGQGYTEAFF.

The chain employs TRBV19 and TRBJ1-5; 9 bases align to TRBD1. The V segment lost 5 bases and the J segment 9 bases; nucleotides outside the gene matches: 11. Looked up from germline, CDR1 is LNHDA and CDR2 is SQIVND (reference sequence). CDR3 length: 15 residues. This CDR3 is CASSSLPGTGRPQHF. DNA for the CDR3: TGTGCCAGTAGTTCTTTGCCCGGGACAGGGAGGCCCCAGCATTTT.

The chain couples TRBV6-1 to TRBJ2-1, with a possible D match to TRBD2 (6 bases). Trimming stripped 6 bases from V and 6 bases from J, with 9 bases between. The V gene's germline CDR1 is MNHNS and CDR2 SASEGT. The CDR3 contains 12 residues. The DNA of the CDR3 is TGTGCCAGCAGGGGACTGCTCAATGAGCAGTTCTTC. Translating gives CASRGLLNEQFF.

Note on this clone: Different DNA sequences within this sample yield the same CDR3. This sequence joins TRBV28 and TRBJ2-1; D not resolved. V lost 4 bases and J 2 bases, leaving 3 bases between the germline ends. The germline gives CDR1 MDHEN, CDR2 SYDVKM. The CDR3 has 12 residues. Here the CDR3 DNA reads TGTGCCAGCAGTTCGGCCTACAATGAGCAGTTCTTC. Residues: CASSSAYNEQFF.

The chain uses TRBV6-1 and TRBJ2-5; TRBD1 matches at 9 bases. Germline lookup yields CDR1 MNHNS and CDR2 SASEGT. The length of the CDR3 is 16 residues. Losses at the gene ends were 1 base for V and 5 bases for J; bases not matched to a gene: 8. CDR3 sequence (DNA): TGTGCCAGCAGTGAAGTAGGGGGGACAGGGTCGGAGACCCAGTACTTC. It codes for CASSEVGGTGSETQYF.

V and J are TRBV2 and TRBJ2-1; TRBD2 matches 7 bases. V shed 3 bases and J 6 bases; nucleotides not matched to a gene: 11. Germline V gene data show CDR1 as SNHLY and CDR2 as FYNNEI. There are 16 residues in the CDR3. The DNA of the CDR3 is TGTGCCAGCAGTGATCGACTAGCTGTGGGGGGCAATGAGCAGTTCTTC. It specifies CASSDRLAVGGNEQFF. Combining the CDR3 with reference TRBV2 and TRBJ2-1 gives the whole variable domain EPEVTQTPSHQVTQMGQEVILRCVPISNHLYFYWYRQILGQKVEFLVSFYNNEISEKSEIFDDQFSVERPDGSNFTLKIRSTKLEDSAMYFCASSDRLAVGGNEQFFGPGTRLTVL.

V is TRBV29-1 and J is TRBJ1-3, with 8 bases identical to TRBD1. With 6 bases clipped from V and 0 bases from J, the junction kept 13 bases outside the gene matches. CDR3 length: 17 amino acids. Germline loops: CDR1 SQVTM, CDR2 ANQGSEA. CDR3 sequence: CSVHSGQGWLSGNTIYF. CDR3 bases: TGCAGCGTCCACTCCGGACAGGGCTGGCTCTCTGGAAACACCATATATTTT. Full variable domain (remainder filled in from reference TRBV29-1 and TRBJ1-3): SAVISQKPSRDICQRGTSLTIQCQVDSQVTMMFWYRQQPGQSLTLIATANQGSEATYESGFVIDKFPISRPNLTFSTLTVSNMSPEDSSIYLCSVHSGQGWLSGNTIYFGEGSWLTVV.

This clone was detected only once. Within the sample, other DNA sequences also encode this same CDR3. The DNA of the CDR3 is TGTGCCAGCAGCTTTGGTGGCTCCTACAATGAGCAGTTCTTC. Protein sequence: CASSFGGSYNEQFF. The V and J genes are TRBV7-2 and TRBJ2-1; D is unresolved. CDR1 SGHTA and CDR2 FQGNSA come from the germline V gene. This CDR3 has 14 amino acids. V lost 3 bases and J 0 bases, leaving 6 bases between the germline ends.

The V call is TRBV11-2, the J call TRBJ1-2, with no clear D. The V gene's germline CDR1 is SGHAT and CDR2 FQNNGV. Deletions cut 4 bases from V and 3 bases from J, with 9 bases between. This CDR3 spans 13 amino acids. CDR3 loop: CASSSGSHYGYTF. The CDR3 DNA reads as TGTGCCAGCAGCTCCGGTTCCCACTATGGCTACACCTTC.

This sequence joins TRBV5-1 and TRBJ2-5; D may be TRBD2 (6 bases). The CDR3 length is 14 residues. V lost 1 base and J lost 3, with 10 bases in between. Germline lookup yields CDR1 SGHRS and CDR2 YFSETQ. The CDR3 coding sequence is TGCGCCAGCAGCTTGACCGGGAGTGAAGAGACCCAGTACTTC. Translation: CASSLTGSEETQYF.

The chain employs TRBV5-1 and TRBJ2-1, with unresolved D. Germline V gene data show CDR1 as SGHRS and CDR2 as YFSETQ. This CDR3 has 12 amino acids. V was shortened by 2 bases and J by 7 bases, with 7 bases between the two germline ends. The CDR3 bases are TGCGCCAGCAGCTTTGGACCGAATGAGCAGTTCTTC. Residues: CASSFGPNEQFF.

The J gene is TRBJ1-4, the V gene TRBV7-2, with D uncertain. This CDR3 is built from 16 residues. Trimming shortened V by 5 bases and J by 0 bases, and 13 bases separated the two germline ends. Germline assignment: CDR1 SGHTA and CDR2 FQGNSA. The CDR3 sequence is CASSLLLQATNEKLFF. In nucleotides, the CDR3 is TGTGCCAGCAGCCTTCTCCTCCAGGCAACTAATGAAAAACTGTTTTTT.

The CDR3 loop reads CASSVGPGQETQYF. The CDR3, as DNA: TGTGCCAGCAGTGTAGGGCCAGGACAAGAGACCCAGTACTTC. The rearrangement links TRBV2 to TRBJ2-5; D remains ambiguous. CDR3 length: 14 residues. Germline CDR1 SNHLY, CDR2 FYNNEI. With 4 bases removed from V and 2 bases from J, the gap between germline ends came to 11 bases.

This chain joins TRBV28 and TRBJ1-4; D is ambiguous. This CDR3 has 15 residues. The germline V and J ends were trimmed by 3 bases and 7 bases, with 15 bases remaining between them. Germline CDR1 MDHEN, CDR2 SYDVKM. The CDR3 DNA reads as TGTGCCAGCAGTTTGAGTGCGGGGATTCCTGAAAAACTGTTTTTT. Its protein is CASSLSAGIPEKLFF.

This chain joins TRBV9 and TRBJ1-1; D is undetermined. The CDR3 loop spans 15 amino acids. Germline-derived CDR1 and CDR2 are SGDLS and YYNGEE. Trimming pared 2 bases from V and 7 bases from J, leaving 18 bases between. CDR3 nucleotide sequence: TGTGCCAGCAGCGTCACTGCGGGAGTTTTGGGTGAAGCTTTCTTT. Translating it yields CASSVTAGVLGEAFF.

The chain carries TRBV5-6 and TRBJ1-4; the match to TRBD1 covers 7 bases. There are 15 residues in the CDR3. Germline V gives CDR1 SGHDT, CDR2 YYEEEE. The V segment lost 1 base and the J segment 2 bases; nucleotides outside the gene matches: 2. The DNA for the CDR3 is TGTGCCAGCAGCTTGAGCAGGGGGACTAATGAAAAACTGTTTTTT. Translated: CASSLSRGTNEKLFF.

The genes are TRBV5-4 and TRBJ2-5; 10 bases are shared with TRBD1. The better agreement between TRBJ2-7 and the DNA end casts doubt on the J call. The V gene's germline CDR1 is SGHNT and CDR2 YYREEE (reference sequence). This CDR3 is 16 amino acids long. In DNA, the CDR3 is TGTGCCAGCAGCCGGCGGACCGGGACAGGGGCCTACGAGCAGTACTTC. Translating it yields CASSRRTGTGAYEQYF.